The present TCR beta chain was sequenced within a study of PD-L1 blockade in urothelial cancer. Whole-study context: About 90% of the 29 patients comprised males who had bladder-origin urothelial cancer. Blood underwent analysis 3 weeks (second dose) and 6 weeks after treatment began. Prior regimens of chemotherapy numbered 0 to 3 per patient.

Time point: pretreatment peripheral blood. Clones were read by immunoSEQ multiplex PCR, and TCRdb kept only the in-frame ones, dropping some. The data show under 55,000 clones, around 80% seen once. The germline gives CDR1 LNHDA, CDR2 SQIVND (reference sequence). The V gene lost 2 bases and the J gene lost 6 bases, with 10 bases spanning the gap. This CDR3 has 13 amino acids. This clone was recorded a few times. The chain carries TRBV19 and TRBJ1-2, with D perhaps matching TRBD1 (5 bases). This TCR derives from a man in his 70s with urothelial cancer. The sample consisted of PBMCs, taken around atezolizumab (anti-PD-L1) treatment. CDR3 protein: CASSIRAGNGYTF. DNA for the CDR3: TGTGCCAGTAGTATACGGGCAGGGAATGGCTACACCTTC.